The 30 T cell receptor beta chains presented below share a single source sample, sequenced in a study of T-cell memory formation after mild COVID-19. TCRdb used MiXCR to reprocess the 5' RACE reads, holding one entry per CDR3 protein. The profile shows 250,000 to 350,000 distinct CDR3 sequences, approximately 19% of them singletons. Sequences were obtained from PBMCs or a T cell subset sorted from them (not recorded which). All receptors come from a man between 18 and 29 years old who had mild COVID-19 (a few samples of this study predate the infection). Cell type and time point are not known.

V and J are TRBV29-1 and TRBJ2-5; 8 bases map to TRBD2. Germline trimming cut 4 bases from V and 2 bases from J; bases unmatched to any gene: 9. CDR1 is SQVTM and CDR2 is ANQGSEA in the germline V gene. The CDR3 is 15 amino acids. Written as DNA, the CDR3 is TGCAGCGTTGGGGAGGGTAGCGGGGCACAAGAGACCCAGTACTTC. Amino acids: CSVGEGSGAQETQYF.

A few counts support this clonotype. This rearrangement joins TRBV29-1 to TRBJ2-7, with 11 bases that match TRBD2. This CDR3 is built from 14 residues. Germline V gene lookup returns CDR1 SQVTM and CDR2 ANQGSEA. The V and J ends lost 6 bases and 1 base, in that order; junction bases with no gene match: 5. Here the CDR3 DNA reads TGCAGCGTAATGACTAGCGGGGTATCCTACGAGCAGTACTTC. This sequence encodes CSVMTSGVSYEQYF.

This clonotype came up a few times. The J gene is TRBJ1-4, the V gene TRBV7-8; 9 nucleotides line up with TRBD1. Germline CDR1 SGHVS, CDR2 FQNEAQ. J lost 5 bases, V lost 5 bases, and 3 bases had no gene match. The CDR3 totals 14 residues. Here the CDR3 reads CASSLGTGNEKLFF. DNA for the CDR3: TGTGCCAGCAGCCTAGGGACAGGGAATGAAAAACTGTTTTTT.

This clonotype was counted only a few times. CDR3 nucleotides: TGTGCCAGCGCCCCCTACGAGAGGGGCTTGGATGGCTACACCTTC. Translation gives CASAPYERGLDGYTF. V usage is TRBV6-5 and J usage is TRBJ1-2; maybe TRBD1 (5 bases). V gave up 8 bases and J gave up 6 bases, with 22 bases separating them. CDR3 length: 15 residues. Germline CDR1 reads MNHEY; CDR2 reads SVGAGI.

The CDR3 nucleotides are TGTGCCAGCAGCACCCCTCGCTGCGAGCAGTACGTC. Its translation is CASSTPRCEQYV. V is TRBV21-1 and J is TRBJ2-7. TRBV21-1 is tagged as a pseudogene. This CDR3 contains 12 residues.

The chain combines TRBV10-3 with TRBJ2-5, with 10 bases identical to TRBD2. Germline-derived CDR1 and CDR2 are ENHRY and SYGVKD. The CDR3 sequence is 14 residues long. V was pared by 2 bases and J by 4 bases, with 1 base of the junction left unmatched. The CDR3 coding sequence is TGTGCCATCAGTGAGGCTAGCGGGGGAGAGACCCAGTACTTC. It is translated as CAISEASGGETQYF.

This clonotype was found a few times. This rearrangement joins TRBV20-1 to TRBJ1-4, with 10 bases matching TRBD1. The V gene's germline CDR1 is DFQATT and CDR2 SNEGSKA (reference sequence). The CDR3 sequence is 14 residues long. V lost 0 bases and J lost 7; bases outside the gene matches: 2. CDR3 coding DNA: TGCAGTGCTAGAGATAGGACAGGGGGTGAAAAACTGTTTTTT. Translating gives CSARDRTGGEKLFF.

V and J are TRBV29-1 and TRBJ1-4; 7 nucleotides line up with TRBD1. V shed 1 base and J 8 bases; nucleotides not matched to a gene: 10. The CDR3 extends over 15 amino acids. In germline, CDR1 is SQVTM, CDR2 ANQGSEA. The CDR3 DNA follows: TGCAGCGTTGAAGGAGAGACAGGGCGTGGAGAAAAACTGTTTTTT. Its translation is CSVEGETGRGEKLFF.

This chain joins TRBV7-2 and TRBJ2-4; D is undetermined. The CDR3 consists of 13 residues. Germline-derived CDR1 and CDR2 are SGHTA and FQGNSA. V lost 5 bases and J lost 11, with 16 bases in between. The CDR3 protein is CASSPNLPKVQYF. The CDR3 bases are TGTGCCAGCAGCCCGAATCTACCAAAGGTTCAGTACTTC.

This chain connects TRBV7-3 to TRBJ1-4; 9 bases fit TRBD1. The CDR3 extends over 17 amino acids. Trimming at V came to 3 bases and at J to 1 base, leaving 6 bases not matched to a gene. Germline loops: CDR1 SGHTA, CDR2 FQGTGA. In DNA, the CDR3 is TGTGCCAGCAGCTTCCCGGACAGGGGAGGAACTAATGAAAAACTGTTTTTT. It specifies CASSFPDRGGTNEKLFF.

This clonotype was recorded a few times. The chain uses TRBV4-1 and TRBJ1-3; D is uncertain. Germline V gene sequence: CDR1 MGHRA, CDR2 YSYEKL. Trimming pared 1 base from V and 0 bases from J, leaving 4 bases between. The CDR3 consists of 14 residues. For the CDR3, the DNA is TGCGCCAGCAGCCAAGGACACTCTGGAAACACCATATATTTT. This gives the protein CASSQGHSGNTIYF.

This clonotype turned up a few times. This chain joins TRBV12-3 or TRBV12-4 and TRBJ1-1; D is unresolved. CDR3 size: 14 residues. V was shortened by 5 bases and J by 0 bases, with 10 bases between the two germline ends. The CDR3 spells CASSLRTVNTEAFF. The CDR3 coding sequence is TGTGCCAGCAGTCTACGGACGGTGAACACTGAAGCTTTCTTT.

This sequence joins TRBV10-3 and TRBJ2-3; weak D call: TRBD1 (5 bases). This CDR3 is built from 14 residues. Germline CDR1 and CDR2: ENHRY and SYGVKD. The V and J ends lost 7 bases and 4 bases respectively, with 15 bases between them. The CDR3 DNA reads TGTGCCATCACTAGGGGCGATGGGGCAGATACGCAGTATTTT. Protein product: CAITRGDGADTQYF.

This clonotype was counted a few times. This chain links TRBV7-2 with TRBJ2-3; 9 positions match TRBD2. The V gene's germline CDR1 is SGHTA and CDR2 FQGNSA. CDR3 length: 14 residues. The V segment lost 6 bases and the J segment 4 bases; nucleotides outside the gene matches: 5. In DNA, the CDR3 is TGTGCCAGCAGTCCGGGACTAGCTTCAGATACGCAGTATTTT. It is translated as CASSPGLASDTQYF.

This rearrangement joins TRBV24-1 to TRBJ2-1; the match to TRBD1 covers 11 bases. The germline V gene encodes CDR1 KGHDR and CDR2 SFDVKD. J gave up 5 bases and V 1 base, and 3 bases lay outside the gene matches. This CDR3 spans 16 amino acids. This CDR3 is CATSDFGTGGHNEQFF. The CDR3 coding sequence is TGTGCCACCAGTGATTTCGGGACAGGGGGGCACAATGAGCAGTTCTTC.

This clonotype has just a few counts. The rearrangement links TRBV7-2 to TRBJ1-3; 7 nucleotides match TRBD1. Germline lookup yields CDR1 SGHTA and CDR2 FQGNSA. This CDR3 region has 15 residues. V lost 5 bases and J lost 2; bases outside the gene matches: 6. CDR3 sequence (DNA): TGTGCCAGCAGCCCACAGGGGATCCCTGGAAACACCATATATTTT. Protein: CASSPQGIPGNTIYF. Based on the CDR3 plus reference TRBV7-2 and TRBJ1-3, the full variable domain is GAGVSQSPSNKVTEKGKDVELRCDPISGHTALYWYRQSLGQGLEFLIYFQGNSAPDKSGLPSDRFSAERTGGSVSTLTIQRTQQEDSAVYLCASSPQGIPGNTIYFGEGSWLTVV.

In this sample, this clonotype turned up many times. The chain couples TRBV5-1 to TRBJ2-1; D possibly corresponds to TRBD1 (5 bases). The CDR3 totals 14 residues. Deletions cut 6 bases from V and 0 bases from J, with 10 bases between. Germline V gene sequence: CDR1 SGHRS, CDR2 YFSETQ. The CDR3 sequence is CASKDTSSYNEQFF. The CDR3, as DNA: TGCGCCAGCAAGGACACGAGCTCCTACAATGAGCAGTTCTTC.

This clonotype was detected only a few times. V and J are TRBV7-2 and TRBJ1-3, with D hard to call. Looked up from germline, CDR1 is SGHTA and CDR2 is FQGNSA. This CDR3 comprises 16 residues. The V gene lost 3 bases and the J gene lost 0 bases, with 12 bases spanning the gap. CDR3 protein: CASSFNSLPSGNTIYF. For the CDR3, the DNA is TGTGCCAGCAGCTTTAACAGCTTACCCTCTGGAAACACCATATATTTT. Supplemented by reference TRBV7-2 and TRBJ1-3, the full variable domain reads GAGVSQSPSNKVTEKGKDVELRCDPISGHTALYWYRQSLGQGLEFLIYFQGNSAPDKSGLPSDRFSAERTGGSVSTLTIQRTQQEDSAVYLCASSFNSLPSGNTIYFGEGSWLTVV.

This clonotype was counted at least ten times. The V and J genes are TRBV12-3 or TRBV12-4 and TRBJ2-7, with 8 bases that match TRBD1. V trimming: 5 bases; J trimming: 3 bases; junction bases outside the gene matches: 12. The CDR3 is made up of 16 amino acids. The CDR3 spells CASSSLSTGVDYEQYF. CDR3 DNA: TGTGCCAGCAGTAGCCTCTCGACAGGGGTAGACTACGAGCAGTACTTC.

The chain recombines TRBV12-3 or TRBV12-4 with TRBJ1-6, with a weak D call TRBD1 (5 bases). The CDR3 is 14 residues long. V was shortened by 3 bases and J by 4 bases, with 7 bases between the two germline ends. The CDR3 nucleotides are TGTGCCAGCAGTTTGGGGGAGTATAATTCACCCCTCCACTTT. Its translation: CASSLGEYNSPLHF.

This clonotype turned up a few times. The rearrangement joins TRBV12-3 or TRBV12-4 to TRBJ2-7; a possible D gene is TRBD1 (5 bases). Trimming removed 5 bases at V and 2 bases at J, with 7 bases between. This CDR3 comprises 12 residues. CDR3 amino acids: CASSRTTYEQYF. The CDR3 DNA reads as TGTGCCAGCAGTCGGACAACCTACGAGCAGTACTTC.

In this sample, this clonotype turned up many times. V is TRBV28 and J is TRBJ2-7, with 9 bases lining up with TRBD2. The CDR3 extends over 14 amino acids. CDR1 and CDR2 (germline): MDHEN, SYDVKM. The ends lost 5 bases at V and 0 bases at J; junction bases unmatched: 2. The CDR3 loop is CASSSGGHSYEQYV. The CDR3 DNA sequence: TGTGCCAGCAGTAGCGGGGGGCACTCCTACGAGCAGTACGTC.

The J gene is TRBJ1-1, the V gene TRBV19; 9 nucleotides align to TRBD1. Per germline, CDR1 LNHDA and CDR2 SQIVND (reference sequence). The CDR3 consists of 14 residues. The ends lost 5 bases at V and 4 bases at J; junction bases unmatched: 5. CDR3 loop: CASSPWTGATEAFF. CDR3 coding DNA: TGTGCCAGTAGTCCCTGGACAGGGGCCACTGAAGCTTTCTTT.

This clonotype was counted at least ten times. The V and J genes are TRBV10-2 and TRBJ2-5, with D tentatively TRBD2 (5 bases). Trimming pared 7 bases from V and 7 bases from J, leaving 16 bases between. The CDR3 spans 13 residues. In germline, CDR1 is WSHSY, CDR2 SAAADI. The CDR3, as DNA: TGCGCCAGCACCGGGGTGGACGGAGGGACCCAGTACTTC. As protein: CASTGVDGGTQYF.

V usage is TRBV7-2 and J usage is TRBJ1-2; no clear D. Germline-derived CDR1 and CDR2 are SGHTA and FQGNSA. Trimming took 5 bases from V and 7 from J, leaving 14 bases between them. CDR3 length: 13 residues. DNA of the CDR3: TGTGCCAGCAGCCTTCAGGCGCTGGGTGGCTACACCTTC. Encoded protein: CASSLQALGGYTF.

A few counts support this clonotype. V gene TRBV7-2 combines with J gene TRBJ2-2; D ambiguous. Germline CDR1 is SGHTA and CDR2 is FQGNSA. The CDR3 extends over 14 amino acids. V lost 3 bases, J lost 1 base, and 6 bases lay in between. CDR3 region: CASSFFRNTGELFF. For the CDR3, the DNA is TGTGCCAGCAGCTTCTTCAGGAACACCGGGGAGCTGTTTTTT.

In its sample, this clonotype was seen a few times. V is TRBV6-5 and J is TRBJ1-6, with D maybe TRBD1 (5 bases). The V gene lost 2 bases and the J gene lost 7 bases, with 15 bases spanning the gap. This CDR3 contains 16 residues. Germline CDR1 and CDR2: MNHEY and SVGAGI. The CDR3: CASSYSRRGPNSPLHF. In nucleotides, the CDR3 is TGTGCCAGCAGTTACAGCCGACGGGGACCGAATTCACCCCTCCACTTT.

The rearrangement joins TRBV12-3 or TRBV12-4 to TRBJ2-3; 7 bases align to TRBD2. This CDR3 spans 15 amino acids. V dropped 7 bases and J dropped 1; count of bases not matched to a gene: 8. Written as DNA, the CDR3 is TGTGCCAGCACCTATGGGGGGGAGGGCACAGATACGCAGTATTTT. Translation: CASTYGGEGTDTQYF.

The DNA for the CDR3 is TGTGCCAGCAAGACTAGCGGGGCTCCAGACTCGGGGTATTTT. This encodes CASKTSGAPDSGYF. The V and J genes are TRBV2 and TRBJ2-3, with TRBD2 identical over 11 bases. CDR1 is SNHLY and CDR2 is FYNNEI in the germline V gene. The CDR3 contains 14 residues. J was trimmed by 14 bases and V by 7 bases; bases with no gene match: 14.

This clonotype was observed a handful of times. This chain connects TRBV20-1 to TRBJ1-2, with 7 bases identical to TRBD1. This CDR3 spans 14 amino acids. V shed 3 bases, J shed 8 bases, and the junction held 12 bases outside the gene matches. Germline values: CDR1 DFQATT, CDR2 SNEGSKA (reference sequence). The CDR3 spells CSASHRAQGKGYTF. The CDR3 DNA follows: TGCAGTGCTAGCCACCGTGCACAGGGGAAAGGCTACACCTTC.